This passage covers 20 T cell receptor beta chains from one sample sequenced in a study of T-cell reconstitution after alpha-beta-depleted transplantation in children. Library preparation (for TCRbeta) was performed with unique molecular identifiers. TCRdb passed the PCR reads through MiXCR, listing each CDR3 protein once. The sample yields hundreds of thousands of distinct CDR3 sequences, roughly a tenth seen once. The starting material was PBMCs, obtained before TCRalphabeta/CD19-depleted stem cell transplant. The receptors here all came from a boy younger than two with acute myeloid leukemia, due to receive a stem cell transplant.

Comments on this clonotype: A much larger clone differs by one base, so this may be a read error. The rearrangement joins TRBV5-1 to TRBJ1-1, with D possibly matching TRBD1 (6 bases). This CDR3 is 17 amino acids long. CDR1 and CDR2 from the germline V gene are SGHRS and YFSETQ. CDR3 sequence: CASSLAAGDDVNSEAFF. CDR3 DNA sequence: TGCGCCAGCAGCTTGGCGGCAGGGGACGATGTGAACTCTGAAGCTTTCTTT.

The rearrangement links TRBV12-3 or TRBV12-4 to TRBJ1-6, with D hard to call. The CDR3 covers 13 residues. V was clipped by 3 bases and J by 9 bases, with 9 bases between them. In DNA, the CDR3 is TGTGCCAGCAGTTTTCGAACGTCTTCACCCCTCCACTTT. It codes for CASSFRTSSPLHF.

This clonotype was counted at least ten times. The rearrangement joins TRBV6-5 to TRBJ1-1; D is undetermined. Per germline, CDR1 MNHEY and CDR2 SVGAGI. CDR3 length: 12 residues. V lost 2 bases and J 3 bases, leaving 4 bases between the germline ends. In DNA, the CDR3 is TGTGCCAGCAGTTACGGACACACTGAAGCTTTCTTT. Encoded protein: CASSYGHTEAFF.

This clonotype was counted ten times or more. The chain links TRBV12-3 or TRBV12-4 to TRBJ1-1; D not resolved. The V end lost 3 bases, the J end lost 4 bases, and 6 bases lay between the germline ends. The CDR3 runs 12 residues. The CDR3 DNA follows: TGTGCCAGCAGTTTTTTGTCCACTGAAGCTTTCTTT. Translated: CASSFLSTEAFF.

This clonotype was counted at least ten times. The chain carries TRBV20-1 and TRBJ2-1; D unresolved. Germline V gene data show CDR1 as DFQATT and CDR2 as SNEGSKA (reference sequence). Trimming pared 3 bases from V and 2 bases from J, leaving 11 bases between. This CDR3 is built from 14 residues. The CDR3 sequence is CSASWDSTYNEQFF. In nucleotides, the CDR3 is TGCAGTGCTAGTTGGGATAGCACCTACAATGAGCAGTTCTTC.

The rearrangement uses TRBV6-1 and TRBJ2-1; 8 bases align to TRBD1. Germline assignment: CDR1 MNHNS and CDR2 SASEGT. Trimming removed 6 bases from V and 6 bases from J; junction bases left unmatched: 4. The CDR3 extends over 13 amino acids. CDR3 in DNA: TGTGCCAGCAGCTTGACAGGGGTCAATGAGCAGTTCTTC. Its protein product is CASSLTGVNEQFF.

V is TRBV6-1 and J is TRBJ1-3; D gene uncertain. V was shortened by 2 bases and J by 0 bases, with 11 bases between the two germline ends. The germline CDR1 and CDR2 sequences are MNHNS and SASEGT. The CDR3 totals 16 residues. The chain's CDR3 is CASSEKFFLSGNTIYF. The CDR3 coding sequence is TGTGCCAGCAGTGAAAAGTTCTTCCTCTCTGGAAACACCATATATTTT.

This clonotype was picked up many times. The chain employs TRBV5-4 and TRBJ2-1; 7 positions agree with TRBD2. Germline CDR1 SGHNT, CDR2 YYREEE (reference sequence). J lost 3 bases, V lost 0 bases, and 15 bases had no gene match. The CDR3 runs to 19 residues. In DNA, the CDR3 is TGTGCCAGCAGCTTGGCACCGGGACTAATCCCGAGAAGCTACAATGAGCAGTTCTTC. Its translation is CASSLAPGLIPRSYNEQFF.

This clonotype was counted ten times or more. The chain is built from TRBV7-6 and TRBJ2-5; D is undetermined. From germline, CDR1 is SGHVS and CDR2 FNYEAQ. The CDR3 extends over 14 amino acids. Trimming stripped 0 bases from V and 4 bases from J, with 9 bases between. The CDR3: CASSLAGRRETQYF. CDR3 DNA: TGTGCCAGCAGCTTAGCGGGCAGGCGAGAGACCCAGTACTTC.

Ten or more counts support this clonotype. The chain joins TRBV5-1 to TRBJ2-3; TRBD1 matches 8 bases. Germline CDR1 reads SGHRS; CDR2 reads YFSETQ. This CDR3 has 15 residues. The junction had 4 bases not matched to a gene; V was cut back by 2 bases and J by 2 bases. CDR3 protein: CASSFPGQATDTQYF. The DNA for the CDR3 is TGCGCCAGCAGCTTTCCGGGACAGGCCACAGATACGCAGTATTTT.

This clonotype was found a few times. J is TRBJ2-3 and V is TRBV6-2 or TRBV6-3; D may be TRBD2 (6 bases). From germline, CDR1 is MNHEY and CDR2 SVGEGT. V was clipped by 2 bases and J by 4 bases, with 13 bases between them. This CDR3 is 15 amino acids long. The CDR3 DNA is TGTGCCAGCAGTTACGCCAGCGGGCACCCAGATACGCAGTATTTT. This translates into CASSYASGHPDTQYF.

This clonotype has more than one count but fewer than ten. The chain joins TRBV6-1 to TRBJ2-7; D is perhaps TRBD1 (9 bases). The germline gives CDR1 MNHNS, CDR2 SASEGT. The CDR3 runs to 16 residues. V lost 4 bases and J 6 bases, leaving 22 bases between the germline ends. CDR3 nucleotide sequence: TGTGCCAGCAGTGCCTCTCTAGGGACAGGGACTAGCGAGCAGTACTTC. Residues: CASSASLGTGTSEQYF.

The V gene is TRBV12-5, the J gene TRBJ2-3; no clear D gene. V was clipped by 0 bases and J by 6 bases, with 10 bases between them. This CDR3 has 14 residues. In germline, CDR1 is LGHNT, CDR2 FRNRAP. CDR3 sequence reads: CASGLVRARDTQYF. In DNA, the CDR3 is TGTGCTAGTGGTTTGGTAAGGGCTAGGGATACGCAGTATTTT.

This clonotype was seen at least ten times. V and J are TRBV7-9 and TRBJ2-1; 8 nucleotides agree with TRBD2. This CDR3 spans 14 amino acids. The V and J ends lost 5 bases and 9 bases, in that order; junction bases with no gene match: 9. The germline gives CDR1 SEHNR, CDR2 FQNEAQ (reference sequence). The CDR3 sequence: CASSHISRGVEQFF. Here the CDR3 DNA reads TGTGCCAGCAGCCACATATCGCGGGGGGTTGAGCAGTTCTTC.

Notes on this clonotype: It may be a read error: a sequence one base away is much more abundant. The rearrangement joins TRBV7-2 to TRBJ2-2; D may correspond to TRBD1 or TRBD2 (5 bases each). Germline CDR1 SGHTA, CDR2 FQGNSA. The germline V and J ends were trimmed by 5 bases and 4 bases, with 17 bases remaining between them. The CDR3 runs to 16 residues. The CDR3 region is CASSAPGTESTGELFF. CDR3 DNA sequence: TGTGCCAGCAGCGCCCCCGGGACGGAGAGCACCGGGGAGCTGTTTTTT.

This clonotype was seen ten or more times. V is TRBV3-1 and J is TRBJ2-7; 9 bases fit TRBD1. This CDR3 has 13 amino acids. V lost 5 bases to trimming and J lost 5 bases; unmatched junction nucleotides: 4. CDR1 LGHDT and CDR2 YNNKEL come from the germline V gene (reference sequence). The CDR3 sequence: CASSSRTGDEQYF. The CDR3 DNA reads as TGTGCCAGCAGCTCCCGGACAGGGGACGAGCAGTACTTC.

With regard to this clonotype: Germline is not matched at one junction end, which may reflect a read error. This sequence joins TRBV7-9 and TRBJ1-4, with TRBD1 identical over 11 bases. This CDR3 is built from 17 residues. Germline CDR1 reads SEHNR; CDR2 reads FQNEAQ (reference sequence). The CDR3 nucleotides are TGTGCCAGGAGCTTGGGGTCCCCCGGGACAGGGGGGGATGGACTGTTTTTT. Its protein is CARSLGSPGTGGDGLFF.

This clonotype came up many times. The J gene is TRBJ2-7, the V gene TRBV28; 9 nucleotides align to TRBD1. V dropped 4 bases and J dropped 5; count of bases not matched to a gene: 6. Germline CDR1 MDHEN, CDR2 SYDVKM. The CDR3 runs 14 residues. The DNA of the CDR3 is TGTGCCAGCAGTTCCGGGACAGGGAGGAACGAGCAGTACTTC. Translated, it gives CASSSGTGRNEQYF.

The rearrangement uses TRBV28 and TRBJ1-2, with 7 bases that match TRBD1. The CDR3 extends over 13 amino acids. Germline V lookup: CDR1 MDHEN, CDR2 SYDVKM. The ends lost 1 base at V and 5 bases at J; junction bases unmatched: 1. CDR3 nucleotides: TGTGCCAGCAGTTTATTGGGACAGTATGGCTACACCTTC. Translation: CASSLLGQYGYTF.

This clonotype was counted many times. J is TRBJ1-1 and V is TRBV6-5; D is ambiguous. Germline V CDR1 and CDR2: MNHEY, SVGAGI. The ends were cut back, 0 bases at V and 3 bases at J, with 20 bases in the middle. CDR3 length equals 18 residues. CDR3 amino acids: CASSYSSPSELGDTEAFF. The CDR3 DNA sequence: TGTGCCAGCAGTTACTCGAGTCCCTCCGAGCTCGGGGACACTGAAGCTTTCTTT.